This T cell receptor (beta chain) was captured in a study of response to subunit inactivated influenza vaccine. General study results and limits: Each seasonal influenza vaccination recruits few new T cells, the authors suggested.

Regarding this clonotype: Its matching antigen is unknown.

V dropped 0 bases and J dropped 3; count of bases not matched to a gene: 2. The CDR3 is 15 amino acids. The germline V gene has CDR1 SGHTA and CDR2 FQGNSA. From the RT-PCR reads, TCRdb called clonotypes with MiXCR, one entry per CDR3 protein. Among under 950,000 distinct CDR3 sequences listed, 21% were seen once. This receptor was taken from a middle-aged man who received an inactivated influenza vaccine. The sample in question was PBMCs from blood, obtained less than 6 days after vaccination. The V and J genes are TRBV7-2 and TRBJ2-3, with 8 bases aligning to TRBD2. CDR3 DNA sequence: TGTGCCAGCAGCTTAGCGCGGGGGGATACAGATACGCAGTATTTT. Its protein product is CASSLARGDTDTQYF.